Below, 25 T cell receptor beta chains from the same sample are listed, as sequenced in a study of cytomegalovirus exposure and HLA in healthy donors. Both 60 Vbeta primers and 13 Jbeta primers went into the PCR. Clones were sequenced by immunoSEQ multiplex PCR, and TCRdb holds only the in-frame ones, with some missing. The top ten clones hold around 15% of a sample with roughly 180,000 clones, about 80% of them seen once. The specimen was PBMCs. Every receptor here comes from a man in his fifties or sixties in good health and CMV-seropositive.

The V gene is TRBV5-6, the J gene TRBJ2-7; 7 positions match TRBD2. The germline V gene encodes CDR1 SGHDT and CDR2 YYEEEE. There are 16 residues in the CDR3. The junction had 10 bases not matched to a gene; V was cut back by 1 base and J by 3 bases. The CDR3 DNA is TGTGCCAGCAGCTTGATGGGGGGGGGTGGTTACTACGAGCAGTACGTC. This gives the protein CASSLMGGGGYYEQYV.

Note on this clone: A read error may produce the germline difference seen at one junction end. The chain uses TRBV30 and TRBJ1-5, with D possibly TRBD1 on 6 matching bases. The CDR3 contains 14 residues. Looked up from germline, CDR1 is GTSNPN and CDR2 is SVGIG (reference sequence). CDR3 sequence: CAWSGIGGNQPQHF. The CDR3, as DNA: TGTGCCTGGAGTGGAATTGGGGGCAACCAGCCCCAGCATTTT.

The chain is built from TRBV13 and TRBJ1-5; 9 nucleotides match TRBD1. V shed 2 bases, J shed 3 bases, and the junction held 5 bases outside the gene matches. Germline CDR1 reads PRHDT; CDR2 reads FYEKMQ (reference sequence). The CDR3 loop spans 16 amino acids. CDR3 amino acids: CASSLSRTGDNQPQHF. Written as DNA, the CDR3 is TGTGCCAGCAGCTTAAGTAGGACAGGGGACAATCAGCCCCAGCATTTT.

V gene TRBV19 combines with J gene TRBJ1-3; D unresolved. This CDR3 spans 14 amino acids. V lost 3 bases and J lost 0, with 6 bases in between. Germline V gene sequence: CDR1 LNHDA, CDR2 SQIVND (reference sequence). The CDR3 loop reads CASSITVSGNTIYF. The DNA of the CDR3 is TGTGCCAGTAGTATTACTGTCTCTGGAAACACCATATATTTT.

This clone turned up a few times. CDR3 coding DNA: TGTGCCAGCAGCAGGGTTACCCAGTACTTC. It translates to CASSRVTQYF. The rearrangement links TRBV2 to TRBJ2-5; tentative D call: TRBD1 (5 bases). V gave up 6 bases and J gave up 8 bases, with 7 bases separating them. CDR3 length: 10 residues. Germline CDR1 is SNHLY and CDR2 is FYNNEI.

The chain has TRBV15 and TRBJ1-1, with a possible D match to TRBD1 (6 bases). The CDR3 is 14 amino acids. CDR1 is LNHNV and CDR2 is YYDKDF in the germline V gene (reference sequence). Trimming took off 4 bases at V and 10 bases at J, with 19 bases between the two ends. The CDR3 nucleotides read TGTGCCACCAGCACCTACCTTACAGGGCATCGAGCTTTCTTT. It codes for CATSTYLTGHRAFF.

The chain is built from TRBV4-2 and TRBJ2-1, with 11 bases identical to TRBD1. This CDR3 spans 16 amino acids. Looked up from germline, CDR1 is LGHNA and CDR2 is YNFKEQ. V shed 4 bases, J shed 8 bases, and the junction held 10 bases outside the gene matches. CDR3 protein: CASSPSRTGGQDEQFF. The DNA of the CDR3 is TGTGCCAGCAGCCCGAGCCGGACAGGGGGCCAAGATGAGCAGTTCTTC.

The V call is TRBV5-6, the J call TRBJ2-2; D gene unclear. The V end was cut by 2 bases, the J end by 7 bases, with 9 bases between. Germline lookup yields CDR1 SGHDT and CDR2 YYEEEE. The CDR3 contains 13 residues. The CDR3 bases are TGTGCCAGCAGCTTCGGTTACAGCGGGGAGCTGTTTTTT. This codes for CASSFGYSGELFF.

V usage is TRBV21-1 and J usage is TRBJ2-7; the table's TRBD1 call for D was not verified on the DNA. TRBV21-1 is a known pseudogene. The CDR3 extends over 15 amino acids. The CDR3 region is CASINRDRPSYEQYV. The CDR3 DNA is TGTGCCAGCATAAACCGGGACAGGCCGTCCTACGAGCAGTACGTC.

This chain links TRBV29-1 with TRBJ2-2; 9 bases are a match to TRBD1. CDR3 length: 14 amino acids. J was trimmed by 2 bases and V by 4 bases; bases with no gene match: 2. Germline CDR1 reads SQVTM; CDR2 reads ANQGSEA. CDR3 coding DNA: TGCAGCGTTGGGACAGGGGACAACACCGGGGAGCTGTTTTTT. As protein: CSVGTGDNTGELFF.

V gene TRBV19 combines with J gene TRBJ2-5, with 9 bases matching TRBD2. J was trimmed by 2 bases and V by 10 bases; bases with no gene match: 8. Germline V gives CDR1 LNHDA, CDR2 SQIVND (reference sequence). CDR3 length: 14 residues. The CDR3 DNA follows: TGTGCCATTACGGGACTAGCCTATCAAGAGACCCAGTACTTC. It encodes CAITGLAYQETQYF. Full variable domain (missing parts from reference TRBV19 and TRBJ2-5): DGGITQSPKYLFRKEGQNVTLSCEQNLNHDAMYWYRQDPGQGLRLIYYSQIVNDFQKGDIAEGYSVSREKKESFPLTVTSAQKNPTAFYLCAITGLAYQETQYFGPGTRLLVL.

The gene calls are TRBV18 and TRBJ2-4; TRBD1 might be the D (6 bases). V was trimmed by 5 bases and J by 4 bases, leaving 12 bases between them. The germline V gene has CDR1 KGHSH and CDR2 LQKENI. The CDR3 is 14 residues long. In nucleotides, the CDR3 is TGTGCCAGCTCAATGTCTACAGGGAAAAACATTCAGTACTTC. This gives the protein CASSMSTGKNIQYF.

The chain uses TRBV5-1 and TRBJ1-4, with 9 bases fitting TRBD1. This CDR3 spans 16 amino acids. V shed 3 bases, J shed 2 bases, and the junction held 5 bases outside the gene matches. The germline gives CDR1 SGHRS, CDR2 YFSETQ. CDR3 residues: CASSWDREGTNEKLFF. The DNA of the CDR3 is TGCGCCAGCAGCTGGGACAGGGAGGGCACTAATGAAAAACTGTTTTTT.

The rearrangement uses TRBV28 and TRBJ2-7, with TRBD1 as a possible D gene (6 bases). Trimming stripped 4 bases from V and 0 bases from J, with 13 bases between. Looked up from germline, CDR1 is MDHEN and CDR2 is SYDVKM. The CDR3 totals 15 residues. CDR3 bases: TGTGCCAGCAGTTCTGACAGGTTTATCTCCTACGAGCAGTACTTC. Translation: CASSSDRFISYEQYF.

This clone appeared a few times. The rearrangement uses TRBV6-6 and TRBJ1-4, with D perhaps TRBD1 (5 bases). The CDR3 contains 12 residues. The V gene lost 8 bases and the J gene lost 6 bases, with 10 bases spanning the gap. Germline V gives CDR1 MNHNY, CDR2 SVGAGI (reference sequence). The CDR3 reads CASAQGDEKLFF. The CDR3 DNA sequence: TGTGCCAGCGCCCAAGGGGATGAAAAACTGTTTTTT.

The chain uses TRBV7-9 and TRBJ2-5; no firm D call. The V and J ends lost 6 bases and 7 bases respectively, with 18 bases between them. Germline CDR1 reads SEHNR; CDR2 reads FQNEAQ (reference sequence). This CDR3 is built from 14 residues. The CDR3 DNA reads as TGTGCCAGCAGTCCCCAGGTCGTGCACGGGACCCAGTACTTC. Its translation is CASSPQVVHGTQYF.

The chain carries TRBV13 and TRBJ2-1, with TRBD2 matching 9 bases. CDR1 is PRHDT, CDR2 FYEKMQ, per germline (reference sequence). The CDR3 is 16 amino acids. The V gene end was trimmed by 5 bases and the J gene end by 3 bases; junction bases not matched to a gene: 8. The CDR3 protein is CASSRRLAENYNEQFF. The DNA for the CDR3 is TGTGCCAGCAGCCGTCGACTAGCGGAAAACTACAATGAGCAGTTCTTC.

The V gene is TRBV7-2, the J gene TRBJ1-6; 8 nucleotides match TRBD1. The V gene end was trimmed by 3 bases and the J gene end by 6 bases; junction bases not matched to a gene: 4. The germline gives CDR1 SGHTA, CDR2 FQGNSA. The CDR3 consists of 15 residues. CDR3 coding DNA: TGTGCCAGCAGCTTCCCTGACAGGGGTAATTCACCCCTCCACTTT. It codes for CASSFPDRGNSPLHF.

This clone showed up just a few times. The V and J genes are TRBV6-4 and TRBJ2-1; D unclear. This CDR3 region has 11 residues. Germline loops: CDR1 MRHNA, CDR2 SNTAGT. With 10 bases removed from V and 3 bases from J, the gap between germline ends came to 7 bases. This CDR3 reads CATGYYNEQFF. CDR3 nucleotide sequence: TGTGCCACCGGGTACTACAATGAGCAGTTCTTC.

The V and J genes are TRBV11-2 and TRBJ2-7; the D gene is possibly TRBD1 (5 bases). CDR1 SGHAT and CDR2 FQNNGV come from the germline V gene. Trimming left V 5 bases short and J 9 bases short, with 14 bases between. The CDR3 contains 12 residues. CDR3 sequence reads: CASSLLGQGQYF. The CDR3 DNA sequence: TGTGCCAGCAGCCTTCTTGGACAAGGGCAGTACTTC. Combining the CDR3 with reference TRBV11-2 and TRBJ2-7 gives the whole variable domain EAGVAQSPRYKIIEKRQSVAFWCNPISGHATLYWYQQILGQGPKLLIQFQNNGVVDDSQLPKDRFSAERLKGVDSTLKIQPAKLEDSAVYLCASSLLGQGQYFGPGTRLTVT.

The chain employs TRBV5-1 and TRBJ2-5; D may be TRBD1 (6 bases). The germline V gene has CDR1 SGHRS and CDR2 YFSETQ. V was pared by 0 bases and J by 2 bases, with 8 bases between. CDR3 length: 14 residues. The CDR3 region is CASSLGTAQETQYF. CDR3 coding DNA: TGCGCCAGCAGCTTGGGGACAGCGCAAGAGACCCAGTACTTC.

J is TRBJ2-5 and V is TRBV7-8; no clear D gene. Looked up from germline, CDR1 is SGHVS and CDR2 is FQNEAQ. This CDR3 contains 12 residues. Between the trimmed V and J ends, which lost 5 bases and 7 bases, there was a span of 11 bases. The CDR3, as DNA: TGTGCCAGCAGCCCCGCCTGGGCGACCCAGTACTTC. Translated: CASSPAWATQYF. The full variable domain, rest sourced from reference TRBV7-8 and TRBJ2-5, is GAGVSQSPRYKVAKRGQDVALRCDPISGHVSLFWYQQALGQGPEFLTYFQNEAQLDKSGLPSDRFFAERPEGSVSTLKIQRTQQEDSAVYLCASSPAWATQYFGPGTRLLVL.

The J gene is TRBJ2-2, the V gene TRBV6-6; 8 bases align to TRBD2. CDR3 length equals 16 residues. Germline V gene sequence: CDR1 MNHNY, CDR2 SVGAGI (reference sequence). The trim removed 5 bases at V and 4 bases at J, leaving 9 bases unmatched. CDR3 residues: CASSHYGGAGTGELFF. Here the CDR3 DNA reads TGTGCCAGCAGTCATTACGGGGGGGCGGGCACCGGGGAGCTGTTTTTT.

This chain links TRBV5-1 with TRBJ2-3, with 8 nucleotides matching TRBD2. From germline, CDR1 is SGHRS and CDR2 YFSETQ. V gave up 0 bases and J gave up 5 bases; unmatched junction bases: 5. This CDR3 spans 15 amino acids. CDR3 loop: CASSLERGGQDTQYF. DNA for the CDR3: TGCGCCAGCAGCTTGGAACGGGGGGGCCAAGATACGCAGTATTTT.

CDR3 loop: CASSPGLAGGHAGELFF. The DNA of the CDR3 is TGTGCCAGCAGCCCTGGACTAGCGGGGGGGCATGCCGGGGAGCTGTTTTTT. The V call is TRBV5-4, the J call TRBJ2-2; 15 bases agree with TRBD2. This CDR3 region has 17 residues. Looked up from germline, CDR1 is SGHNT and CDR2 is YYREEE (reference sequence). With V trimmed by 4 bases and J by 6 bases, 7 bases remained unmatched.